Given below is one T cell receptor (beta chain) in context. What it binds is unknown. The data were obtained in a study of T cell responses to AZD1222 COVID-19 vaccine. Study outcomes and limitations: CD4 TCRs linked to vaccination spanned spike, dominating at 160-218 and 743-854.

Trimming took 0 bases from V and 5 from J, leaving 14 bases between them. The CDR3 runs 15 residues. The germline V gene encodes CDR1 SGHRS and CDR2 YFSETQ. Repertoires were generated with immunoSEQ multiplex PCR, while TCRdb's copy carries only in-frame clones and drops some. The sample holds over 150,000 clones, roughly 88% seen once. This clonotype was obtained from an adult who received the AZD1222 COVID-19 vaccine. The sample was peripheral blood, taken 28 days after the second AZD1222 dose. The rearrangement links TRBV5-1 to TRBJ1-2; D is unclear. The CDR3 sequence: CASSLAGSRSYGYTF. The CDR3 region has the DNA TGCGCCAGCAGCTTGGCCGGTAGCAGGTCGTATGGCTACACCTTC.